The 6 T cell receptor beta chains given below trace back to one sample, sequenced in a study of T cell responses to AZD1222 COVID-19 vaccine (dated by TCRdb to about 2021). The library was obtained by the immunoSEQ multiplex PCR assay. Sourced from immuneACCESS, this table was stored by TCRdb with only in-frame sequences that have V and J called. A share of the clones is absent; for the studies checked, an unresolved V gene accounts for under half, and the remainder has no known explanation. The sample profile shows about 49,000 clones; 60% to 85% of them were found once. Around 7% of the sample rests with the top ten. This specimen's time point label, per the study, means: baseline before first vaccination. The sequencing here drew on peripheral blood, taken on day 0 of AZD1222 vaccination. The receptors were sampled from an adult in good health.

This clone has more than one count but fewer than ten. The chain uses TRBV5-1 and TRBJ2-2; possible D gene TRBD2, 6 bases. Per germline, CDR1 SGHRS and CDR2 YFSETQ. The V end was cut by 4 bases, the J end by 4 bases, with 14 bases between. This CDR3 region has 15 residues. The CDR3 loop reads CASSPGLTRTGELFF. The CDR3 nucleotides are TGCGCCAGCAGCCCGGGACTGACTCGCACCGGGGAGCTGTTTTTT.

The rearrangement links TRBV7-2 to TRBJ2-7; TRBD1 is a possible D gene (5 bases). The germline CDR1 and CDR2 sequences are SGHTA and FQGNSA. V lost 1 base to trimming and J lost 4 bases, with 11 bases between them. The CDR3 covers 14 residues. CDR3 DNA sequence: TGTGCCAGCAGCTTAGGTGCAGGGCTGTACGAGCAGTACGTC. Translating gives CASSLGAGLYEQYV.

The chain is built from TRBV28 and TRBJ1-6, with TRBD1 identical over 12 bases. There are 18 residues in the CDR3. From germline, CDR1 is MDHEN and CDR2 SYDVKM. After removal of 4 bases from V and 6 bases from J, the junction contained 10 bases not matched to a gene. CDR3 in amino acids: CASSSPGQGAPGNSPLHF. CDR3 coding DNA: TGTGCCAGCAGTTCACCGGGACAGGGGGCGCCGGGTAATTCACCCCTCCACTTT.

The V and J genes are TRBV19 and TRBJ2-6; TRBD1 is a possible D gene (5 bases). From germline, CDR1 is LNHDA and CDR2 SQIVND (reference sequence). V dropped 5 bases and J dropped 0 bases, with 11 bases sitting between them. This CDR3 has 16 amino acids. In DNA, the CDR3 is TGTGCCAGTAGTCCCGACAGAAACTCTGGGGCCAACGTCCTGACTTTC. Protein sequence: CASSPDRNSGANVLTF.

The chain carries TRBV10-3 and TRBJ1-3; TRBD1 matches 8 bases. This CDR3 contains 16 residues. V shed 3 bases, J shed 3 bases, and the junction held 7 bases outside the gene matches. Per the germline V gene, CDR1 is ENHRY and CDR2 is SYGVKD. Here the CDR3 reads CAISDGSTGVGNTIYF. CDR3 sequence (DNA): TGTGCCATCAGTGATGGGTCGACAGGGGTTGGAAACACCATATATTTT.

The chain combines TRBV5-6 with TRBJ2-7; TRBD1 agrees at 8 bases. Germline CDR1 SGHDT, CDR2 YYEEEE. The CDR3 consists of 14 residues. After removal of 0 bases from V and 7 bases from J, the junction contained 6 bases not matched to a gene. The CDR3 bases are TGTGCCAGCAGCTTGGTCGACAGGGGTGGGGAGCAGTACTTC. The encoded protein is CASSLVDRGGEQYF.